This T cell receptor (beta chain) emerged from a study of T cell responses to AZD1222 COVID-19 vaccine. The V gene lost 5 bases and the J gene lost 4 bases, with 10 bases spanning the gap. The length of the CDR3 is 13 residues. CDR1 and CDR2 from the germline V gene are SGHTA and FQGNSA. Study-level results: Just five to seven AZD1222 recipients tested seropositive at baseline. Regions left unmutated in variants are reportedly the target of nearly half of spike-specific TCRs.

This clone has a single count. Its cognate antigen is unknown. The data were produced by immunoSEQ multiplex PCR, yet TCRdb's version contains in-frame clones alone and is incomplete. The data show tens of thousands of clones, approximately 90% seen once. Source: peripheral blood, taken on day 0 of MenACWY control vaccination. This clonotype was obtained from an adult in good health. The V and J genes are TRBV7-2 and TRBJ2-3; D is possibly TRBD1 (6 bases). The CDR3 sequence is CASSAKGADTQYF. The CDR3 DNA sequence: TGTGCCAGCAGCGCGAAGGGGGCAGATACGCAGTATTTT. Looking up the rest from reference TRBV7-2 and TRBJ2-3 gives the full variable domain: GAGVSQSPSNKVTEKGKDVELRCDPISGHTALYWYRQSLGQGLEFLIYFQGNSAPDKSGLPSDRFSAERTGGSVSTLTIQRTQQEDSAVYLCASSAKGADTQYFGPGTRLTVL.